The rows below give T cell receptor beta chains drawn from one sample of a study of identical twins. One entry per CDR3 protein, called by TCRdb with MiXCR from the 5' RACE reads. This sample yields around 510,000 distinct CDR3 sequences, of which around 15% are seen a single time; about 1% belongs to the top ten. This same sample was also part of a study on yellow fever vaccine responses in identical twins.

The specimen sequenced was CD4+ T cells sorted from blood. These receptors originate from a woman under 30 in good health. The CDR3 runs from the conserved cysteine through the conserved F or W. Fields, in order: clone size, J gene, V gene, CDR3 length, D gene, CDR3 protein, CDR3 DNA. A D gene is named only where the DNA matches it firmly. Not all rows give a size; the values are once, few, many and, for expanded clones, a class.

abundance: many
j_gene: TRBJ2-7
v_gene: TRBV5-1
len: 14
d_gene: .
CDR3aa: CASSLSGDYDEQYF
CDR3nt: TGCGCCAGCAGCTTGTCGGGAGATTACGACGAGCAGTACTTC

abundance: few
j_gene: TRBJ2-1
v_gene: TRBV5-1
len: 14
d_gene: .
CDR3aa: CASTWTGGLDEQFF
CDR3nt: TGCGCCAGCACATGGACGGGCGGTCTGGATGAGCAGTTCTTC

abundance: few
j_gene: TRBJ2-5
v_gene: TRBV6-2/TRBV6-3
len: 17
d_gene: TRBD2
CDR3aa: CASSTRFRGREQETQYF
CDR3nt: TGTGCCAGCAGCACCCGTTTCCGCGGGAGGGAGCAAGAGACCCAGTACTTC

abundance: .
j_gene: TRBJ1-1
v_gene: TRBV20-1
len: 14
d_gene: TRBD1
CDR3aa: CSAIENRGRTEAFF
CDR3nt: TGCAGTGCTATCGAAAACAGGGGTAGAACTGAAGCTTTCTTT

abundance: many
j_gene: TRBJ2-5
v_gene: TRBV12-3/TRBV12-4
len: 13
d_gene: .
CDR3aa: CASARGIQETQYF
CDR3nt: TGTGCCAGCGCACGGGGGATCCAAGAGACCCAGTACTTC

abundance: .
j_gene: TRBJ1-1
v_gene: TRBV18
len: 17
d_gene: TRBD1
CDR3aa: CASSSIPSGGPGSQAFF
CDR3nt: TGTGCCAGCTCGTCAATCCCGTCAGGGGGGCCCGGGTCCCAAGCTTTCTTT

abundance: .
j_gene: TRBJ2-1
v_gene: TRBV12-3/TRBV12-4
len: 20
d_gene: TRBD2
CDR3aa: CASTPHGGYGRLAGAHEQFF
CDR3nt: TGTGCCAGCACTCCACATGGCGGGTACGGAAGACTAGCGGGAGCCCATGAGCAGTTCTTC

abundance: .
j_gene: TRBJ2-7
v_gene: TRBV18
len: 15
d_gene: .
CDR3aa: CASSPRGLSFAEQYF
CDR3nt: TGTGCCAGCTCACCACGTGGCCTTTCCTTTGCCGAGCAGTACTTC

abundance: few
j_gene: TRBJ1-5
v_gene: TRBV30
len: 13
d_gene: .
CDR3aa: CAHSPGAGQPQHF
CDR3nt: TGTGCCCATAGCCCAGGGGCAGGGCAGCCCCAGCATTTT

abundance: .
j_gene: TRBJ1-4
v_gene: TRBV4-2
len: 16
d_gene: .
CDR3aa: CASSQDEGAKSEKLFF
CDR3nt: TGTGCCAGCAGCCAAGATGAAGGGGCAAAGAGTGAAAAACTGTTTTTT

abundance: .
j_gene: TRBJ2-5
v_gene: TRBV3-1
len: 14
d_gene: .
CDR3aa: CASSQQLRQETQYF
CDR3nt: TGTGCCAGCAGCCAACAGTTACGCCAAGAGACCCAGTACTTC

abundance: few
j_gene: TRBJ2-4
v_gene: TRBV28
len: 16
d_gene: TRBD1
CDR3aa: CASSTGGLGAKNIQYF
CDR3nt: TGTGCCAGCAGTACAGGGGGCCTGGGGGCCAAAAACATTCAGTACTTC

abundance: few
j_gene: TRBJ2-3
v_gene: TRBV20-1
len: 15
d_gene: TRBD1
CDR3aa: CSAPPDRGRADTQYF
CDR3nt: TGCAGTGCTCCCCCCGACAGGGGGCGGGCAGATACGCAGTATTTT

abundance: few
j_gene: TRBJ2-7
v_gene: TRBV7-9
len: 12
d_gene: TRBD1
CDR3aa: CASSLTGAQQYF
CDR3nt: TGTGCCAGCAGCCTAACAGGGGCGCAGCAGTACTTC

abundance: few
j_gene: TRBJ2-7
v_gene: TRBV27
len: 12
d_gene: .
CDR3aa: CATIRTGKEQYF
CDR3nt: TGTGCCACCATTCGAACTGGTAAGGAGCAGTACTTC